Listed below are T cell receptor beta chains from one sample, sequenced in a study of Graves' ophthalmopathy and Graves' hyperthyroidism. TCRdb used MiXCR to reprocess the multiplex PCR reads, holding one entry per CDR3 protein. The sample holds some 350,000 distinct CDR3 sequences, about a sixth seen once. The specimen was peripheral blood. These receptors originate from an adult woman with stable Graves' hyperthyroidism. Both conserved end residues are part of each CDR3. The order of the fields is J gene, D gene, clone size, V gene, CDR3 DNA, CDR3 protein. D genes are given only for firm matches. Clone size is shown for a subset of rows, as once, few, many or a class of expanded clone.

J: TRBJ2-5; D: .; size: .; V: TRBV6-5; DNA: TGTGCCAGCAATTTTACCGCGGCAGACCAAGAGACCCAGTACTTC; CDR3: CASNFTAADQETQYF
J: TRBJ1-5; D: TRBD1; size: few; V: TRBV6-2/TRBV6-3; DNA: TGTGCCAGTTATCAGGGGGCGAGGGTTAGTATTGGCAATCAGCCCCAGCATTTT; CDR3: CASYQGARVSIGNQPQHF
J: TRBJ1-6; D: .; size: many; V: TRBV30; DNA: TGTGCCTGGAGTGGAGGGCAGACGAATTCACCCCTCCACTTT; CDR3: CAWSGGQTNSPLHF
J: TRBJ2-5; D: TRBD2; size: many; V: TRBV6-5; DNA: TGTGCCAGCAGCCCCCCCGGCGGAATAGCGGGTAGAGAGACCCAGTACTTC; CDR3: CASSPPGGIAGRETQYF
J: TRBJ1-1; D: TRBD1; size: .; V: TRBV20-1; DNA: TGCAGTGCTCCTCGGACGGACAGGGTCGGCACTGAAGCTTTCTTT; CDR3: CSAPRTDRVGTEAFF
J: TRBJ2-7; D: .; size: many; V: TRBV28; DNA: TGTGCCAGCAGTCTGACTAGTCCCCCCGAGCAGTACTTC; CDR3: CASSLTSPPEQYF
J: TRBJ2-2; D: .; size: few; V: TRBV9; DNA: TGTGCCAGCAGCGTAGGGAGCGGCATCGGGGAGCTGTTTTTT; CDR3: CASSVGSGIGELFF
J: TRBJ2-3; D: .; size: .; V: TRBV2; DNA: TGTGCCAGCAGCACAGGACTACATAGCACAGATACGCAGTATTTT; CDR3: CASSTGLHSTDTQYF
J: TRBJ1-1; D: .; size: many; V: TRBV12-3/TRBV12-4; DNA: TGTGCCAGCAGTTTTTTGATTCGCACTGAAGCTTTCTTT; CDR3: CASSFLIRTEAFF
J: TRBJ1-5; D: .; size: .; V: TRBV5-1; DNA: TGCGCCAGCAGCTTGGGGCACAAGGATCAGCCCCAGCATTTT; CDR3: CASSLGHKDQPQHF
J: TRBJ2-2; D: .; size: .; V: TRBV19; DNA: TGTGCCAGTAGGGAAGGGGGGTTCGCCGGGGAGCTGTTTTTT; CDR3: CASREGGFAGELFF
J: TRBJ2-7; D: TRBD1; size: .; V: TRBV28; DNA: TGTGCCAGCAGTTCCCTAACCCCTAGACGGACAGGGAGAAGGACCTACGAGCAGTACTTC; CDR3: CASSSLTPRRTGRRTYEQYF
J: TRBJ2-7; D: .; size: many; V: TRBV7-9; DNA: TGTGCCAGCACCCTTTCGTCAGGGACCTACGAGCAGTACTTC; CDR3: CASTLSSGTYEQYF
J: TRBJ1-2; D: TRBD1; size: many; V: TRBV10-3; DNA: TGTGCCACCGGGACAGGCCCGGGGGACGGCTACACCTTC; CDR3: CATGTGPGDGYTF
J: TRBJ1-4; D: .; size: many; V: TRBV19; DNA: TGTGCCAGTAGTACCCGGGACGCCCGTCGTGAAAAACTGTTTTTT; CDR3: CASSTRDARREKLFF
J: TRBJ2-2; D: TRBD1; size: few; V: TRBV9; DNA: TGTGCCAGCAGCCCATCGGACAGGGTTTACACCGGGGAGCTGTTTTTT; CDR3: CASSPSDRVYTGELFF
J: TRBJ2-2; D: .; size: .; V: TRBV10-1; DNA: TGCGCCAGCAGCATGGGGAACACCGGGGAGCTGTTTTTT; CDR3: CASSMGNTGELFF
J: TRBJ2-4; D: TRBD2; size: many; V: TRBV5-1; DNA: TGCGCCAGCAGCCCTTACCCTTCGCTAGCGGGATTAAGTAGAGCCAAAAACATTCAGTACTTC; CDR3: CASSPYPSLAGLSRAKNIQYF
J: TRBJ1-2; D: .; size: many; V: TRBV28; DNA: TGTGCCAGCAGTTTGAGAAGTGTGGCAGCGGGGACATATGGCTACACCTTC; CDR3: CASSLRSVAAGTYGYTF
J: TRBJ2-2; D: .; size: many; V: TRBV7-2; DNA: TGTGCCAGCAGCTCCGCTGGCGCTGGGGAGCTGTTTTTT; CDR3: CASSSAGAGELFF
J: TRBJ2-7; D: TRBD2; size: many; V: TRBV7-4; DNA: TGCGCCAGCAGCTTAGCGCTCGATTTTGGGCTAGCGGGAGGTTTAGGAACCTACGAGCAGTACTTC; CDR3: CASSLALDFGLAGGLGTYEQYF
J: TRBJ2-7; D: .; size: .; V: TRBV6-5; DNA: TGTGCCAGCAGTTACAGGAGGAGCTCCTACGAGCAGAACTTC; CDR3: CASSYRRSSYEQNF
J: TRBJ2-5; D: TRBD2; size: .; V: TRBV28; DNA: TGTGCCAGCAGCCCATCTTTCGGACTAGCGGGAGGGCTGGAGACCCAGTACTTC; CDR3: CASSPSFGLAGGLETQYF
J: TRBJ2-7; D: TRBD1; size: many; V: TRBV28; DNA: TGTGCCAGCACCCGAAAGGGGGCCCGTTCCTACGAGCAGTACTTC; CDR3: CASTRKGARSYEQYF
J: TRBJ2-7; D: .; size: many; V: TRBV28; DNA: TGTGCCAGCAGTTTATTTTACGGGACAAGCCGCGAGCAGTACTTC; CDR3: CASSLFYGTSREQYF
J: TRBJ2-7; D: TRBD2; size: .; V: TRBV7-2; DNA: TGTGCCACTTCGACTAGCGGGAAGCACGAGCAGTACTTC; CDR3: CATSTSGKHEQYF
J: TRBJ2-3; D: TRBD2; size: .; V: TRBV29-1; DNA: TGCAGCGTTGAACTCGGGACTAGAGATACGCAGTATTTT; CDR3: CSVELGTRDTQYF
J: TRBJ1-3; D: .; size: many; V: TRBV12-5; DNA: TGTGCTAGTGGTTCCTACCCGGGCCGAGGGTCCTCTGGAAACACCATATATTTT; CDR3: CASGSYPGRGSSGNTIYF
J: TRBJ2-5; D: .; size: many; V: TRBV5-8; DNA: TGTGCCAGCAGCTGGGGGGCTAGCGGAGAGCGCCAAGAGACCCAGTACTTC; CDR3: CASSWGASGERQETQYF
J: TRBJ2-7; D: TRBD2; size: few; V: TRBV11-1; DNA: TGTGCCAGCAGCTTTTTACTAGCGGGAGGCGGCCACGAGCAGTACTTC; CDR3: CASSFLLAGGGHEQYF
J: TRBJ1-5; D: TRBD1; size: many; V: TRBV2; DNA: TGTGCCAGCGGGGACAGGTTGTGGATTCAGCCCCAGCATTTT; CDR3: CASGDRLWIQPQHF
J: TRBJ2-2; D: .; size: many; V: TRBV19; DNA: TGTGCCAGTAGTATCGGCCAAGGAGGGGAGCTGTTTTTT; CDR3: CASSIGQGGELFF
J: TRBJ1-5; D: .; size: .; V: TRBV20-1; DNA: TGCAGTGCTAGGCACGGCAATCAGCCCCAGCATTTT; CDR3: CSARHGNQPQHF
J: TRBJ2-6; D: .; size: .; V: TRBV11-2; DNA: TGTGCCAGCAGCATTAGTAGCTCTGGGGCCAACGTCCTGACTTTC; CDR3: CASSISSSGANVLTF
J: TRBJ1-2; D: .; size: .; V: TRBV5-6; DNA: TGTGCCAGCAGCTATCTCCCCGGGGTGCATGGCTACACCTTC; CDR3: CASSYLPGVHGYTF
J: TRBJ2-7; D: TRBD2; size: .; V: TRBV13; DNA: TGTGCCAGCAGCTTACAGCGGGAAGGGATTGGCGAGCAGTACTTC; CDR3: CASSLQREGIGEQYF
J: TRBJ1-4; D: .; size: few; V: TRBV25-1; DNA: TGTGCCAGCAGTGAATATGGTGAAAAACTGTTTTTT; CDR3: CASSEYGEKLFF
J: TRBJ2-7; D: .; size: once; V: TRBV18; DNA: TGTGCCAGCTCACCACGAGAGATCCCCCAGCAGTACTTC; CDR3: CASSPREIPQQYF
J: TRBJ2-2; D: TRBD1; size: .; V: TRBV5-1; DNA: TGCGCCAGCAGATTGATCGGACAGGGTGGCACCGGGGAGCTGTTTTTT; CDR3: CASRLIGQGGTGELFF
J: TRBJ1-6; D: TRBD1; size: many; V: TRBV3-1; DNA: TGTGCCAGCAGCCTTCAGGGACAGGGGGCTTCACCCCTCCACTTT; CDR3: CASSLQGQGASPLHF
J: TRBJ1-1; D: .; size: many; V: TRBV28; DNA: TGTGCCAGCAGTTCAGACGTAAGGGTGGTTCGGACTGAAGCTTTCTTT; CDR3: CASSSDVRVVRTEAFF
J: TRBJ2-6; D: .; size: .; V: TRBV6-5; DNA: TGTGCCAGCAGTATACGACAGTCCTCTGGGGCCAACGTCCTGACTTTC; CDR3: CASSIRQSSGANVLTF
J: TRBJ2-7; D: TRBD2; size: many; V: TRBV13; DNA: TGTGCCAGCAGCTCCCGTGGGACTAGCCCACACGAGCAGTACTTC; CDR3: CASSSRGTSPHEQYF
J: TRBJ1-2; D: .; size: .; V: TRBV28; DNA: TGTGCCAGCAACCCTGTTGGGAAGGGGGGCGCAGGCTACACCTTC; CDR3: CASNPVGKGGAGYTF
J: TRBJ2-7; D: .; size: many; V: TRBV6-5; DNA: TGTGCCAGCAGTTACTCAGAGGGGGTCTACGAGCAGTACTTC; CDR3: CASSYSEGVYEQYF
J: TRBJ2-3; D: TRBD2; size: many; V: TRBV20-1; DNA: TGCAGTGCCGCAGACAGCGGGAGAGGGGATACGCAGTACTTT; CDR3: CSAADSGRGDTQYF
J: TRBJ2-4; D: TRBD2; size: many; V: TRBV12-3/TRBV12-4; DNA: TGTGCCAGCAGTCCCCCGGCGCGGGAGGGTCCGTCCATTCAGTACTTC; CDR3: CASSPPAREGPSIQYF
J: TRBJ2-5; D: .; size: many; V: TRBV11-2; DNA: TGTGCCAGCAGCTTGGGACATGGGACTTCGGAGACCCAGTACTTC; CDR3: CASSLGHGTSETQYF
J: TRBJ2-7; D: TRBD1; size: few; V: TRBV6-2/TRBV6-3; DNA: TGTGCCAGCAGTTACCGGGTTCCGGGACAGGGGGCCAACGAGCAGTACTTC; CDR3: CASSYRVPGQGANEQYF
J: TRBJ1-5; D: .; size: .; V: TRBV12-3/TRBV12-4; DNA: TGTGCCAGCAGTTACGGTTGGGGGAGCAATCAGCCCCAGCATTTT; CDR3: CASSYGWGSNQPQHF
J: TRBJ1-1; D: .; size: many; V: TRBV7-2; DNA: TGTGCCAGCAGCTTAGTGCCGGGGGGGAACACTGAAGCTTTCTTT; CDR3: CASSLVPGGNTEAFF
J: TRBJ1-5; D: .; size: .; V: TRBV6-1; DNA: TGTGCCAGCAGTGTCCTCCAAGATCAGCCCCAGCATTTT; CDR3: CASSVLQDQPQHF